This T cell receptor beta chain comes out of a study of T-cell reconstitution after alpha-beta-depleted transplantation in children. Whole-study findings and limits: Reportedly, alpha-beta T cells present about two months post-transplant originated from several hundred expanded clones of graft origin. T-cell counts and diversity were attributed mostly to newly produced T cells one year after transplant. From surviving recipient T cells and thymic progenitors came the high day-60 TCRbeta diversity observed in some patients.

The CDR3 extends over 14 amino acids. With V trimmed by 4 bases and J by 8 bases, 9 bases remained unmatched. From germline, CDR1 is SGHDT and CDR2 YYEEEE. The TCRbeta library incorporated unique molecular identifiers. TCRdb re-called the PCR reads through MiXCR, storing one row per CDR3 protein. Here the sample spans a few hundred thousand distinct CDR3 sequences, over 7% being singletons. To note about this clonotype: Its antigen is not known.

The specimen was peripheral blood, collected 360 days after TCRalphabeta/CD19-depleted stem cell transplant. The source of this sequence is a female patient aged 2-15 years who had a stem cell transplant for Fanconi anemia, so the T cells may come from the graft donor. The J gene is TRBJ1-2, the V gene TRBV5-6; 9 positions match TRBD1. The CDR3 coding sequence is TGTGCCAGCAGCGGGGACAGGGTCGTTCGAGGCTACACCTTC. This translates into CASSGDRVVRGYTF.